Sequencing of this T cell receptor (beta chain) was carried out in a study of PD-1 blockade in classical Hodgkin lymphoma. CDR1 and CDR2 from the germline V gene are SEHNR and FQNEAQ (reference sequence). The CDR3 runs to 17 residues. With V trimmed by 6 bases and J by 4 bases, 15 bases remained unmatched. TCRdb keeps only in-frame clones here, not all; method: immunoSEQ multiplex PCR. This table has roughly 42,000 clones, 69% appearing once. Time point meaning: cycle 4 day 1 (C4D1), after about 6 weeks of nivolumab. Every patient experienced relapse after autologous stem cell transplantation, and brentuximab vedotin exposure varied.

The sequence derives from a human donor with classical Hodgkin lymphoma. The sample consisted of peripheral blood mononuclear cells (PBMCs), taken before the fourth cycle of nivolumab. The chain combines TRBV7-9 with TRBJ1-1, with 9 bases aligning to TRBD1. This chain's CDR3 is CASRENRGPTSPTEAFF. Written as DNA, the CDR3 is TGTGCCAGCAGGGAGAACAGGGGGCCCACATCGCCCACTGAAGCTTTCTTT.